This T cell receptor (beta chain) was found in a study of control samples from healthy donors and cancer patients. The CDR3 totals 13 residues. V was trimmed by 2 bases and J by 4 bases, leaving 8 bases between them. In germline, CDR1 is MRHNA, CDR2 SNTAGT. This clone was seen just once. TCRdb's table, derived via immunoSEQ multiplex PCR, lists solely in-frame clones and lacks some. There are 170,000 or so clones in the sample; 85% to 95% occur only once, and about 1.4% lies in the top ten. The clonotype originates from a woman younger than 30 in good health. Sequencing was done on a sample of blood. The V and J genes are TRBV6-4 and TRBJ1-1, with D unresolved. This chain's CDR3 is CASSDRAGTEAFF. The CDR3 region has the DNA TGTGCCAGCAGTGACAGGGCAGGCACTGAAGCTTTCTTT.